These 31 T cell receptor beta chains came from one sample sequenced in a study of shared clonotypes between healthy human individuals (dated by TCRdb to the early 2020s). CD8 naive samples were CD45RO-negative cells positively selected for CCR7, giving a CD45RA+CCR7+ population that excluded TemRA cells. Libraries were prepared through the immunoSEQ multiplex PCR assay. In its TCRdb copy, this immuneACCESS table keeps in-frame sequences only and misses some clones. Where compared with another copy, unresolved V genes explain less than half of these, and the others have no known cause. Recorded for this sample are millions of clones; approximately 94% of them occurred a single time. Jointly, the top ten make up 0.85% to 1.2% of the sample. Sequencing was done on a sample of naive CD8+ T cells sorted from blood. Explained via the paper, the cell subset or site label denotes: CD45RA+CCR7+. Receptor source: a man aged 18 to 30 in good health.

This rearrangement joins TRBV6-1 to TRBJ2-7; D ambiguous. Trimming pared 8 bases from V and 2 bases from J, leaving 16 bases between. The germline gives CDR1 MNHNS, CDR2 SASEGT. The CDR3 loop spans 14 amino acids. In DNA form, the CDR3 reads TGTGCCAGCTTTGACGGAAAACTCCCCTACGAGCAGTACTTC. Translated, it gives CASFDGKLPYEQYF.

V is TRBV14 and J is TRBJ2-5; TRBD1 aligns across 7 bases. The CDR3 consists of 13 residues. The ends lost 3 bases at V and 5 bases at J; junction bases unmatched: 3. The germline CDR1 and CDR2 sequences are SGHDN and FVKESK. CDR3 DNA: TGTGCCAGCAGCCAGAGGGGGCTGGAGACCCAGTACTTC. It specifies CASSQRGLETQYF. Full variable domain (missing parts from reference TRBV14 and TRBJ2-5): EAGVTQFPSHSVIEKGQTVTLRCDPISGHDNLYWYRRVMGKEIKFLLHFVKESKQDESGMPNNRFLAERTGGTYSTLKVQPAELEDSGVYFCASSQRGLETQYFGPGTRLLVL.

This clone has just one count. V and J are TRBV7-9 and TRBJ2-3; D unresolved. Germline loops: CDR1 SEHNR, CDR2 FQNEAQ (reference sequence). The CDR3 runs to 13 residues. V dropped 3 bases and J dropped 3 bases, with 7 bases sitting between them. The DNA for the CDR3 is TGTGCCAGCAGCTTTGGGGATACAGATACGCAGTATTTT. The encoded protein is CASSFGDTDTQYF.

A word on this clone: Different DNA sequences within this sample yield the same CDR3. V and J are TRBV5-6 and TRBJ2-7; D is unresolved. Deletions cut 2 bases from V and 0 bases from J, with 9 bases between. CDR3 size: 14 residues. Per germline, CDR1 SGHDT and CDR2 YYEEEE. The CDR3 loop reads CASSLGGSSYEQYF. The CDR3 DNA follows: TGTGCCAGCAGCTTAGGCGGATCCTCCTACGAGCAGTACTTC.

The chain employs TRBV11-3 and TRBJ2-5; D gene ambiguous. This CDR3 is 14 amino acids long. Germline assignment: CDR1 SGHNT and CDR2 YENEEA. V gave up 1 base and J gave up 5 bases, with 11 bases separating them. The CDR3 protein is CASSLVGEVETQYF. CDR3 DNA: TGTGCCAGCAGCTTAGTGGGTGAGGTCGAGACCCAGTACTTC.

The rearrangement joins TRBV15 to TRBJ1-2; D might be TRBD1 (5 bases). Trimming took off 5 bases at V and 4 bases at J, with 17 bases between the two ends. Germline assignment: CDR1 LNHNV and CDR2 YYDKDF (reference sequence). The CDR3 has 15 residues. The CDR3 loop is CATSPGRGVTYGYTF. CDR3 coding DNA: TGTGCCACCAGCCCAGGCCGGGGGGTAACCTATGGCTACACCTTC.

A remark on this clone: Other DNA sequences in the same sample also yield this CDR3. The CDR3 reads CAWSWGTEAFF. The DNA of the CDR3 is TGTGCCTGGAGTTGGGGGACTGAAGCTTTCTTT. The V gene is TRBV30, the J gene TRBJ1-1; perhaps TRBD1 as D (5 bases). This CDR3 is 11 amino acids long. In germline, CDR1 is GTSNPN, CDR2 SVGIG (reference sequence). Between the trimmed V and J ends, which lost 2 bases and 5 bases, there was a span of 6 bases. Complete variable domain (other parts from reference TRBV30 and TRBJ1-1): SQTIHQWPATLVQPVGSPLSLECTVEGTSNPNLYWYRQAAGRGLQLLFYSVGIGQISSEVPQNLSASRPQDRQFILSSKKLLLSDSGFYLCAWSWGTEAFFGQGTRLTVV.

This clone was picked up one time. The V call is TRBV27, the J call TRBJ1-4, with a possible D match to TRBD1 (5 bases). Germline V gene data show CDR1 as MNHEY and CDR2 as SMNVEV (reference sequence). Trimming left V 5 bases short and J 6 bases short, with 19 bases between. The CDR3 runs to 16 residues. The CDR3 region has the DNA TGTGCCAGCAGTAACCTACGCAGGTCCAGGGATGAAAAACTGTTTTTT. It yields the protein CASSNLRRSRDEKLFF.

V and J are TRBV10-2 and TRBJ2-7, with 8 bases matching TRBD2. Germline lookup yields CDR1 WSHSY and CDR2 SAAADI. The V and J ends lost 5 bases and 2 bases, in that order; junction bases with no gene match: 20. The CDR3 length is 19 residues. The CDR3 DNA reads TGCGCCAGCAGTTCAGAACTAGCGGAGGAACAACGGGCGCCCTACGAGCAGTACTTC. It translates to CASSSELAEEQRAPYEQYF.

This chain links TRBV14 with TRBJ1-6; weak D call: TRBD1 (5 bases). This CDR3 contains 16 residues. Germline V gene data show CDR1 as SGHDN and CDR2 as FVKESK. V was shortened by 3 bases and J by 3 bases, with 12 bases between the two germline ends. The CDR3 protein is CASSQGRAVYNSPLHF. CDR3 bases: TGTGCCAGCAGCCAGGGACGGGCAGTCTATAATTCACCCCTCCACTTT.

The CDR3 DNA reads TGTGCCAGCACCAGACTAGCGGGGGGGCGAGATGAGCAGTTCTTC. Its protein product is CASTRLAGGRDEQFF. V and J are TRBV6-1 and TRBJ2-1; 14 nucleotides agree with TRBD2. V shed 7 bases, J shed 8 bases, and the junction held 7 bases outside the gene matches. The germline V gene encodes CDR1 MNHNS and CDR2 SASEGT. The CDR3 extends over 15 amino acids.

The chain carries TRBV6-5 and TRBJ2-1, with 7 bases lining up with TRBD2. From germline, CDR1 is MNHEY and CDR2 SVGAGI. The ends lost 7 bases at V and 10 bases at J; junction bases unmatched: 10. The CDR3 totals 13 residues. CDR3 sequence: CASTMGGGVEQFF. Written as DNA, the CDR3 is TGTGCCAGCACCATGGGGGGGGGTGTAGAGCAGTTCTTC.

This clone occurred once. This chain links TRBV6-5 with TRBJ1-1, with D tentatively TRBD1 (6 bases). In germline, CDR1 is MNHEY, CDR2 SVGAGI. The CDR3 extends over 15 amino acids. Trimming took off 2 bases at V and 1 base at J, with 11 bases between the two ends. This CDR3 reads CASSYEIGGNTEAFF. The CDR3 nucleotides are TGTGCCAGCAGTTACGAGATAGGGGGGAACACTGAAGCTTTCTTT.

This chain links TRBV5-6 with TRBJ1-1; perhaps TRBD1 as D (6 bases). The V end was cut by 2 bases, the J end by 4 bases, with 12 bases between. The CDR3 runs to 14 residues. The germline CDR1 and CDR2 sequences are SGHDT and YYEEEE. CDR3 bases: TGTGCCAGCAGCTTCTACAGGGTCCCCACTGAAGCTTTCTTT. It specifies CASSFYRVPTEAFF.

This chain's CDR3 is CASMGVRASYEQYF. The CDR3 nucleotides read TGTGCCAGCATGGGTGTCAGGGCGTCTTACGAGCAGTACTTC. The genes are TRBV6-1 and TRBJ2-7; tentative D call: TRBD1 (5 bases). Deletions cut 7 bases from V and 4 bases from J, with 17 bases between. The CDR3 loop spans 14 amino acids. Germline V gene lookup returns CDR1 MNHNS and CDR2 SASEGT.

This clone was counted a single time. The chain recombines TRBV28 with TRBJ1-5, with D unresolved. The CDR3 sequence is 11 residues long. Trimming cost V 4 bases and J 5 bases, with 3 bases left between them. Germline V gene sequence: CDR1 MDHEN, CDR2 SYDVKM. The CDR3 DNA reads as TGTGCCAGCAGTTCATATCAGCCCCAGCATTTT. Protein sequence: CASSSYQPQHF. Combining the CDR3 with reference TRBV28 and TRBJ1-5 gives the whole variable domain DVKVTQSSRYLVKRTGEKVFLECVQDMDHENMFWYRQDPGLGLRLIYFSYDVKMKEKGDIPEGYSVSREKKERFSLILESASTNQTSMYLCASSSYQPQHFGDGTRLSIL.

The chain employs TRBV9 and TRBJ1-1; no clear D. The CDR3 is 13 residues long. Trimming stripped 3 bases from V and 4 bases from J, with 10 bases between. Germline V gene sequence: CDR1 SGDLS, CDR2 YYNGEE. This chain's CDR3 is CASSALDGTEAFF. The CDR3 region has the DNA TGTGCCAGCAGCGCCCTTGACGGCACTGAAGCTTTCTTT. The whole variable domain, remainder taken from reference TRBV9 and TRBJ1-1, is DSGVTQTPKHLITATGQRVTLRCSPRSGDLSVYWYQQSLDQGLQFLIQYYNGEERAKGNILERFSAQQFPDLHSELNLSSLELGDSALYFCASSALDGTEAFFGQGTRLTVV.

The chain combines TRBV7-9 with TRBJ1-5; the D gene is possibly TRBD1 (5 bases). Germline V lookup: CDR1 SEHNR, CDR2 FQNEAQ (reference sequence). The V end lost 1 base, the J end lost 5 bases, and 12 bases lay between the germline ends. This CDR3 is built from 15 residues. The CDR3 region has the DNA TGTGCCAGCAGCTTAGACGGGACTGTATATCAGCCCCAGCATTTT. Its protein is CASSLDGTVYQPQHF.

CDR3: CASSEYNGNEQFF. DNA for the CDR3: TGTGCCAGCAGTGAATATAACGGAAATGAGCAGTTCTTC. The chain uses TRBV25-1 and TRBJ2-1; D unresolved. The V and J ends lost 0 bases and 7 bases respectively, with 7 bases between them. Germline loops: CDR1 MGHDK, CDR2 SYGVNS. The CDR3 runs 13 residues.

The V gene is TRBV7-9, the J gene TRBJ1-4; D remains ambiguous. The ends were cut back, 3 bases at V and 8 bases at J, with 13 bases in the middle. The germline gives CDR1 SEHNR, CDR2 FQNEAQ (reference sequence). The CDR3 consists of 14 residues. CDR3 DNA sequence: TGTGCCAGCAGCTTCGGCCCGACGGGAGAAAAACTGTTTTTT. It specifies CASSFGPTGEKLFF.

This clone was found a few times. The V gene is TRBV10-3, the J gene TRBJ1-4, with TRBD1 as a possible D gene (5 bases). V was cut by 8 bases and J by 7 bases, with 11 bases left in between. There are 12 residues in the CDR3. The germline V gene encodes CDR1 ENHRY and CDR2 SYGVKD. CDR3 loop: CAIDSGGEKLFF. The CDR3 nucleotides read TGTGCCATCGACAGTGGAGGTGAAAAACTGTTTTTT.

The CDR3 nucleotides read TGTGCCAGCAGCTTAGTTGCGGTGCCAGCGGCCTCCTACAATGAGCAGTTCTTC. Translating gives CASSLVAVPAASYNEQFF. V is TRBV7-8 and J is TRBJ2-1; a weak D match, TRBD2 (5 bases). The CDR3 consists of 18 residues. V lost 1 base and J lost 0, with 16 bases in between. Germline lookup yields CDR1 SGHVS and CDR2 FQNEAQ.

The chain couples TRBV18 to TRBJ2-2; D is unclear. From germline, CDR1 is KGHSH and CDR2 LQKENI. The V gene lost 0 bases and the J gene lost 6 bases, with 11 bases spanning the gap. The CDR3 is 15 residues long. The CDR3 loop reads CASSPPKGVPGELFF. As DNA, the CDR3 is TGTGCCAGCTCACCACCAAAGGGTGTGCCCGGGGAGCTGTTTTTT.

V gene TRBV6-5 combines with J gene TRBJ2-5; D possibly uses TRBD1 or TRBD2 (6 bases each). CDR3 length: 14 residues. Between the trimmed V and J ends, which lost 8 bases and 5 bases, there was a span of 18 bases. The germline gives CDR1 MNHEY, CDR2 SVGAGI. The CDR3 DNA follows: TGTGCCAGCCATGAAATCGGGGGCGCGGAGACCCAGTACTTC. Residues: CASHEIGGAETQYF.

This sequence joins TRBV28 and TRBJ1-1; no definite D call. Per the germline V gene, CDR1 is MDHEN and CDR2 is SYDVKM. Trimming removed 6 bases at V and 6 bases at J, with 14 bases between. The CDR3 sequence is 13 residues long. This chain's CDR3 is CASSTGLPAEAFF. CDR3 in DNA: TGTGCCAGCAGCACCGGCCTTCCCGCTGAAGCTTTCTTT.

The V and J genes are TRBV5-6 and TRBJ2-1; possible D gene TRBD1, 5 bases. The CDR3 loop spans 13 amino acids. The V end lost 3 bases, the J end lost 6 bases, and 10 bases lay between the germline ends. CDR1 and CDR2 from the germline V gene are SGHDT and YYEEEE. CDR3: CASSSTDINEQFF. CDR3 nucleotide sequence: TGTGCCAGCAGCTCGACAGACATCAATGAGCAGTTCTTC.

The CDR3 here is CASSLELAGGTSYNEQFF. CDR3 nucleotides: TGTGCCAGCAGCTTGGAACTAGCGGGGGGGACCTCCTACAATGAGCAGTTCTTC. The genes are TRBV5-6 and TRBJ2-1; 13 positions agree with TRBD2. Trimming at V came to 0 bases and at J to 0 bases, leaving 3 bases not matched to a gene. The CDR3 extends over 18 amino acids. Germline CDR1 and CDR2: SGHDT and YYEEEE.

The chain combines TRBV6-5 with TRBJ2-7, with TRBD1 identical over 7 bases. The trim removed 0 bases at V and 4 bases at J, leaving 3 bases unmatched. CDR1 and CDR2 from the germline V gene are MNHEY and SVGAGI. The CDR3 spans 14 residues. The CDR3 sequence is CASSYSTGLYEQYF. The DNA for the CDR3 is TGTGCCAGCAGTTACTCGACAGGGTTATACGAGCAGTACTTC.

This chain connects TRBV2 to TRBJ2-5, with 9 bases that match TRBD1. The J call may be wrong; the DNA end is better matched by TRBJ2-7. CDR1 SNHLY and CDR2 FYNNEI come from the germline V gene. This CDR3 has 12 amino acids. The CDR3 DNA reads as TGTGCCACCAGACAGGGGGACTACGAGCAGTACTTC. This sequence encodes CATRQGDYEQYF.

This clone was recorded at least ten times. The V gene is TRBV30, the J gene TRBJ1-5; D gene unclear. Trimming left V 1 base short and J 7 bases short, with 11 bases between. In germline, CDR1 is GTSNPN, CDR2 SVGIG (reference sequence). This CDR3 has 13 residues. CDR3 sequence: CAWSDGLEQPQHF. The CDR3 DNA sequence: TGTGCCTGGAGTGACGGCCTAGAGCAGCCCCAGCATTTT.

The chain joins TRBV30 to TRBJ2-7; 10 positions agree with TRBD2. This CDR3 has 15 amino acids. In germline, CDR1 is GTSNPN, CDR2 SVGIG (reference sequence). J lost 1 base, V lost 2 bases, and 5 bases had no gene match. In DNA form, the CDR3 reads TGTGCCTGGAGTTACGGGACTAGCGTGTCCTACGAGCAGTACTTC. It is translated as CAWSYGTSVSYEQYF.